This is a list of T cell receptor beta chains from one sample in a study of T cell responses to AZD1222 COVID-19 vaccine. Clones were sequenced by immunoSEQ multiplex PCR, and TCRdb holds only the in-frame ones, with some missing. The table shows around 50,000 clones, with roughly 80% occurring only once. The sequences come from peripheral blood, collected on day 0 of AZD1222 vaccination. All receptors come from an adult in good health. The CDR3 runs from the conserved cysteine through the conserved F or W. D genes are given only for firm matches. Not all rows give a size; the values are once, few, many and, for expanded clones, a class.

d_gene: .
j_gene: TRBJ1-2
abundance: .
v_gene: TRBV5-4
CDR3aa: CASSPVGNGGYTF
CDR3nt: TGTGCCAGCAGCCCAGTGGGGAACGGGGGCTACACCTTC

d_gene: .
j_gene: TRBJ2-7
abundance: .
v_gene: TRBV3-1/TRBV3-2
CDR3aa: CASSQDRRRFGDEQYF
CDR3nt: TGTGCCAGCAGCCAAGATAGGCGCAGGTTTGGGGACGAGCAGTACTTC

d_gene: .
j_gene: TRBJ2-1
abundance: .
v_gene: TRBV21-1
CDR3aa: CASSNDTTGNNEQFF
CDR3nt: TGTGCCAGCAGCAACGACACGACAGGGAACAATGAGCAGTTCTTC

d_gene: .
j_gene: TRBJ1-2
abundance: .
v_gene: TRBV3-1/TRBV3-2
CDR3aa: CASSQAGRDYGYTF
CDR3nt: TGTGCCAGCAGCCAAGCCGGCAGGGACTATGGCTACACCTTC

d_gene: .
j_gene: TRBJ1-6
abundance: .
v_gene: TRBV18
CDR3aa: CASSPKGGDSPLHF
CDR3nt: TGTGCCAGCTCACCGAAAGGCGGGGATTCACCCCTCCACTTT

d_gene: .
j_gene: TRBJ1-6
abundance: .
v_gene: TRBV21-1
CDR3aa: CASSNRSRTSNSPLHF
CDR3nt: TGTGCCAGCAGCAACCGAAGCAGGACTTCCAATTCACCCCTCCACTTT

d_gene: .
j_gene: TRBJ1-6
abundance: .
v_gene: TRBV7-9
CDR3aa: CASSPQGSYNSPLHF
CDR3nt: TGTGCCAGCAGCCCACAGGGCTCCTATAATTCACCCCTCCACTTT

d_gene: .
j_gene: TRBJ2-5
abundance: .
v_gene: TRBV5-1
CDR3aa: CASSLGGTETQYF
CDR3nt: TGCGCCAGCAGCTTGGGAGGGACAGAGACCCAGTACTTC

d_gene: TRBD2
j_gene: TRBJ2-1
abundance: .
v_gene: TRBV5-1
CDR3aa: CASSLAGLLYNEQFF
CDR3nt: TGCGCCAGCAGCTTAGCGGGACTTCTCTACAATGAGCAGTTCTTC

d_gene: .
j_gene: TRBJ2-5
abundance: .
v_gene: TRBV18
CDR3aa: CASSPLSGTRETQYF
CDR3nt: TGTGCCAGCTCACCACTTTCAGGGACAAGAGAGACCCAGTACTTC

d_gene: TRBD2
j_gene: TRBJ2-7
abundance: .
v_gene: TRBV11-2
CDR3aa: CASSPSGSVYEQYF
CDR3nt: TGTGCCAGCAGCCCTAGCGGGAGCGTTTACGAGCAGTACTTC

d_gene: .
j_gene: TRBJ2-1
abundance: .
v_gene: TRBV6-2/TRBV6-3
CDR3aa: CASSTSGNEQFF
CDR3nt: TGTGCCAGCAGTACTAGTGGCAATGAGCAGTTCTTC

d_gene: .
j_gene: TRBJ1-5
abundance: .
v_gene: TRBV7-2
CDR3aa: CASSLTGHQPQHF
CDR3nt: TGTGCCAGCAGCTTGACAGGTCATCAGCCCCAGCATTTT

d_gene: TRBD1
j_gene: TRBJ1-4
abundance: .
v_gene: TRBV7-9
CDR3aa: CASSTGQGARKLFF
CDR3nt: TGTGCCAGCAGCACCGGACAGGGGGCGAGAAAACTGTTTTTT

d_gene: TRBD1
j_gene: TRBJ2-7
abundance: .
v_gene: TRBV27
CDR3aa: CASSFTGATPLSEQYF
CDR3nt: TGTGCCAGCAGTTTTACAGGGGCTACCCCGCTGAGCGAGCAGTACTTC

d_gene: .
j_gene: TRBJ1-5
abundance: .
v_gene: TRBV28
CDR3aa: CASSFGQFFAQPQHF
CDR3nt: TGTGCCAGCAGTTTTGGGCAGTTTTTCGCTCAGCCCCAGCATTTT

d_gene: TRBD2
j_gene: TRBJ2-7
abundance: .
v_gene: TRBV24-1
CDR3aa: CATSDRTSGRGEQYF
CDR3nt: TGTGCCACCAGTGACAGGACTAGCGGGAGGGGTGAGCAGTACTTC

d_gene: TRBD2
j_gene: TRBJ2-1
abundance: .
v_gene: TRBV24-1
CDR3aa: CATSDLLAGGRDEQFF
CDR3nt: TGTGCCACCAGTGATTTGTTAGCGGGAGGGAGGGATGAGCAGTTCTTC

d_gene: .
j_gene: TRBJ1-4
abundance: .
v_gene: TRBV3-1/TRBV3-2
CDR3aa: CASSRGTSRNNEKLFF
CDR3nt: TGTGCCAGCAGCCGAGGGACCTCCCGAAATAATGAAAAACTGTTTTTT

d_gene: .
j_gene: TRBJ1-1
abundance: .
v_gene: TRBV27
CDR3aa: CASSSRRAEAFF
CDR3nt: TGTGCCAGCAGCTCTAGGAGGGCTGAAGCTTTCTTT

d_gene: .
j_gene: TRBJ1-2
abundance: .
v_gene: TRBV5-1
CDR3aa: CASSLGDIYYGYTF
CDR3nt: TGCGCCAGCAGCTTGGGGGACATCTACTATGGCTACACCTTC

d_gene: .
j_gene: TRBJ2-5
abundance: .
v_gene: TRBV7-3
CDR3aa: CASSTGPAETQYF
CDR3nt: TGTGCCAGCAGCACGGGACCTGCTGAGACCCAGTACTTC

d_gene: TRBD1
j_gene: TRBJ2-7
abundance: .
v_gene: TRBV10-1
CDR3aa: CASSETGQGSYEQYF
CDR3nt: TGCGCCAGCAGTGAGACCGGACAGGGCTCCTACGAGCAGTACTTC

d_gene: TRBD1
j_gene: TRBJ1-6
abundance: .
v_gene: TRBV18
CDR3aa: CASSRDRVNSPLHF
CDR3nt: TGTGCCAGCTCACGAGACAGGGTTAATTCACCCCTCCACTTT

d_gene: TRBD1
j_gene: TRBJ1-6
abundance: .
v_gene: TRBV25-1
CDR3aa: CASRGTGGLSPLHF
CDR3nt: TGTGCCAGCAGGGGGACAGGGGGCCTTTCACCCCTCCACTTT

d_gene: TRBD1
j_gene: TRBJ2-2
abundance: .
v_gene: TRBV30
CDR3aa: CAWGTGGLGYTGELFF
CDR3nt: TGTGCCTGGGGGACAGGGGGTTTAGGTTACACCGGGGAGCTGTTTTTT

d_gene: .
j_gene: TRBJ1-5
abundance: .
v_gene: TRBV19
CDR3aa: CASLGRADSNQPQHF
CDR3nt: TGTGCCAGCCTAGGCCGGGCGGATAGCAATCAGCCCCAGCATTTT

d_gene: .
j_gene: TRBJ2-7
abundance: .
v_gene: TRBV2
CDR3aa: CASSFQREQYF
CDR3nt: TGTGCCAGCAGTTTTCAGAGGGAGCAGTACTTC

d_gene: .
j_gene: TRBJ1-5
abundance: .
v_gene: TRBV18
CDR3aa: CASSPSKGFGWPQHF
CDR3nt: TGTGCCAGCTCACCATCAAAGGGGTTCGGGTGGCCCCAGCATTTT

d_gene: TRBD1
j_gene: TRBJ1-6
abundance: few
v_gene: TRBV5-1
CDR3aa: CASSSGTGGNSPLHF
CDR3nt: TGCGCCAGCAGCTCCGGGACAGGGGGCAATTCACCCCTCCACTTT

d_gene: .
j_gene: TRBJ1-2
abundance: once
v_gene: TRBV9
CDR3aa: CASSARGQSYGYTF
CDR3nt: TGTGCCAGCAGCGCTAGGGGTCAGAGCTATGGCTACACCTTC

d_gene: .
j_gene: TRBJ2-5
abundance: .
v_gene: TRBV5-1
CDR3aa: CASSLETSWETQYF
CDR3nt: TGCGCCAGCAGCTTAGAGACTAGTTGGGAGACCCAGTACTTC

d_gene: TRBD1
j_gene: TRBJ1-6
abundance: .
v_gene: TRBV6-5
CDR3aa: CASKTGGNSPLHF
CDR3nt: TGTGCCAGTAAGACAGGGGGGAATTCACCCCTCCACTTT

d_gene: .
j_gene: TRBJ1-2
abundance: .
v_gene: TRBV18
CDR3aa: CASSLLDGDGYTF
CDR3nt: TGTGCCAGCTCACTTCTGGACGGCGATGGCTACACCTTC

d_gene: .
j_gene: TRBJ1-1
abundance: .
v_gene: TRBV15
CDR3aa: CATSRGGRVNTEAFF
CDR3nt: TGTGCCACCAGCAGAGGGGGACGAGTAAACACTGAAGCTTTCTTT

d_gene: TRBD1
j_gene: TRBJ1-1
abundance: .
v_gene: TRBV7-2
CDR3aa: CASSLLNGGTGGTEAFF
CDR3nt: TGTGCCAGCAGCTTATTGAACGGCGGGACAGGGGGTACTGAAGCTTTCTTT